These 6 T cell receptor beta chains came from one sample sequenced in a study of cytotoxic CD8 clonotypes in ibrutinib-treated CLL. Sequencing used immunoSEQ multiplex PCR; TCRdb keeps in-frame clones, though not all of them. The sample includes around 70,000 clones, 90% of them seen just once. The sequences come from PBMCs, collected after 12 months of ibrutinib treatment. The receptors derive from a human donor with chronic lymphocytic leukemia.

The chain carries TRBV29-1 and TRBJ2-7; D may be TRBD1 (5 bases). Trimming left V 7 bases short and J 6 bases short, with 19 bases between. This CDR3 has 13 residues. From germline, CDR1 is SQVTM and CDR2 ANQGSEA. CDR3 sequence (DNA): TGCAGCGGGGAAACAGGTGTCGGCGGCGAGCAGTACTTC. Its translation is CSGETGVGGEQYF.

The chain uses TRBV7-6 and TRBJ1-2; D gene unclear. The CDR3 runs 15 residues. The germline V gene has CDR1 SGHVS and CDR2 FNYEAQ. Between the trimmed V and J ends, which lost 4 bases and 2 bases, there was a span of 14 bases. DNA of the CDR3: TGTGCCAGCAGCTCGAGCGAATTTCGGAACTATGGCTACACCTTC. Translated: CASSSSEFRNYGYTF.

The chain uses TRBV9 and TRBJ2-1; 7 nucleotides agree with TRBD2. The CDR3 is 13 residues long. Germline V gives CDR1 SGDLS, CDR2 YYNGEE. V was pared by 3 bases and J by 7 bases, with 4 bases of the junction left unmatched. The CDR3 is CASSDGTTNEQFF. The CDR3 DNA follows: TGTGCCAGCAGCGACGGGACTACTAATGAGCAGTTCTTC.

This clone occurred once. The chain carries TRBV7-2 and TRBJ1-1, with D hard to call. CDR3 length equals 12 residues. The V end lost 5 bases, the J end lost 11 bases, and 15 bases lay between the germline ends. CDR1 is SGHTA, CDR2 FQGNSA, per germline. CDR3 nucleotide sequence: TGTGCCAGCAGCCACTCGCCGGGGATTGCTTTCTTT. It codes for CASSHSPGIAFF.

CDR3 protein: CASSQVGVGVAKNIQYF. The DNA for the CDR3 is TGTGCCAGCAGCCAAGTAGGTGTAGGGGTAGCCAAAAACATTCAGTACTTC. The chain joins TRBV14 to TRBJ2-4; D possibly corresponds to TRBD1 (5 bases). From germline, CDR1 is SGHDN and CDR2 FVKESK. The CDR3 covers 17 residues. Trimming cost V 1 base and J 0 bases, with 13 bases left between them.

J is TRBJ2-1 and V is TRBV18; D may be TRBD1 (5 bases). CDR3 length: 14 amino acids. The V end lost 4 bases, the J end lost 5 bases, and 12 bases lay between the germline ends. Germline V lookup: CDR1 KGHSH, CDR2 LQKENI. CDR3 nucleotide sequence: TGTGCCAGCTCACTCTCGACAGTCAACAATGAGCAGTTCTTC. This sequence encodes CASSLSTVNNEQFF.